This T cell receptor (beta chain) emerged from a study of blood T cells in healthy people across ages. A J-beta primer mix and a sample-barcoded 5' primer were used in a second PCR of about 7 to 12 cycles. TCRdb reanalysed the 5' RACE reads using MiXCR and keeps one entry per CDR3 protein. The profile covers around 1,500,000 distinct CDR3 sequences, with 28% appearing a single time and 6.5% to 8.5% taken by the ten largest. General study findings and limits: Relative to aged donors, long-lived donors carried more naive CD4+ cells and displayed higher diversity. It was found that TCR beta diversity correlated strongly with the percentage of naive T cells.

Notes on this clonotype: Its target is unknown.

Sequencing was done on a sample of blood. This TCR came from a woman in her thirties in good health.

This CDR3 is CASSQLVVPRIQDYGYTF. The CDR3 coding sequence is TGTGCCAGCAGTCAATTAGTTGTGCCTCGCATTCAGGACTATGGCTACACCTTC. The rearrangement uses TRBV7-2 and TRBJ1-2; D uncertain. CDR1 is SGHTA and CDR2 is FQGNSA in the germline V gene. The CDR3 has 18 amino acids. With 6 bases removed from V and 3 bases from J, the gap between germline ends came to 26 bases.